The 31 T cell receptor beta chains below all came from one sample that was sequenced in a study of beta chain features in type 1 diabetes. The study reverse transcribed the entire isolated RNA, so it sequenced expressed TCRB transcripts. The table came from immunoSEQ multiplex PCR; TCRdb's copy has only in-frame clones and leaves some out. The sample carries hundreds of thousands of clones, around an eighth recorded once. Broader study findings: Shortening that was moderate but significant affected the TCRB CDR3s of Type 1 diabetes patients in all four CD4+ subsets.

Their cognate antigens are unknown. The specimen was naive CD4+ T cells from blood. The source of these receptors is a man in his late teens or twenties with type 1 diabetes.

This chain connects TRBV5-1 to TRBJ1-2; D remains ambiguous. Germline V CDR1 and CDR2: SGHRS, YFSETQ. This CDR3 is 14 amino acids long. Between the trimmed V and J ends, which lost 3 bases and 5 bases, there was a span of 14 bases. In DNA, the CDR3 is TGCGCCAGCAGCTCCGGAGAGACTGATTATGGCTACACCTTC. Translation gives CASSSGETDYGYTF. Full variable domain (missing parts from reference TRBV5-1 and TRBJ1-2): KAGVTQTPRYLIKTRGQQVTLSCSPISGHRSVSWYQQTPGQGLQFLFEYFSETQRNKGNFPGRFSGRQFSNSRSEMNVSTLELGDSALYLCASSSGETDYGYTFGSGTRLTVV.

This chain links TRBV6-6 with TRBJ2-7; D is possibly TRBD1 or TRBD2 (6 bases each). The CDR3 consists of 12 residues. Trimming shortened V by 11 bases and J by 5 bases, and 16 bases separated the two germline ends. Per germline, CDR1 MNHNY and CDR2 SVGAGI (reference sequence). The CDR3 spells CAGGGAGDEQYF. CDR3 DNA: TGTGCCGGAGGGGGAGCCGGCGACGAGCAGTACTTC.

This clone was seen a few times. CDR3 DNA: TGTGCCAGCAGCTTGGCCACAGGCACCTACAATGAGCAGTTCTTC. The encoded protein is CASSLATGTYNEQFF. The rearrangement uses TRBV5-4 and TRBJ2-1; possibly TRBD1 for D (5 bases). V lost 0 bases and J 2 bases, leaving 9 bases between the germline ends. Germline CDR1 SGHNT, CDR2 YYREEE (reference sequence). CDR3 length: 15 amino acids. Based on the CDR3 plus reference TRBV5-4 and TRBJ2-1, the full variable domain is ETGVTQSPTHLIKTRGQQVTLRCSSQSGHNTVSWYQQALGQGPQFIFQYYREEENGRGNFPPRFSGLQFPNYSSELNVNALELDDSALYLCASSLATGTYNEQFFGPGTRLTVL.

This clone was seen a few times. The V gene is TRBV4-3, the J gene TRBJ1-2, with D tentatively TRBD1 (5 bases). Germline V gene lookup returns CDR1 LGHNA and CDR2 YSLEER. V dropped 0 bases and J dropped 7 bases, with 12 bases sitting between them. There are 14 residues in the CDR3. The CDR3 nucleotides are TGCGCCAGCAGCCAAGATAGGGTGCAGGGTGGCTACACCTTC. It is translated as CASSQDRVQGGYTF.

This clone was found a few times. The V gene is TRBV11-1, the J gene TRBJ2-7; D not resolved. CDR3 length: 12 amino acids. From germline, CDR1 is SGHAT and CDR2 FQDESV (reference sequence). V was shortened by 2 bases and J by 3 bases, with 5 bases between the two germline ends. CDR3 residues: CASSLFSYEQYF. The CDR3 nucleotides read TGTGCCAGCAGCTTATTTAGCTACGAGCAGTACTTC. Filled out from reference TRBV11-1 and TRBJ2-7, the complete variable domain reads EAEVAQSPRYKITEKSQAVAFWCDPISGHATLYWYRQILGQGPELLVQFQDESVVDDSQLPKDRFSAERLKGVDSTLKIQPAELGDSAMYLCASSLFSYEQYFGPGTRLTVT.

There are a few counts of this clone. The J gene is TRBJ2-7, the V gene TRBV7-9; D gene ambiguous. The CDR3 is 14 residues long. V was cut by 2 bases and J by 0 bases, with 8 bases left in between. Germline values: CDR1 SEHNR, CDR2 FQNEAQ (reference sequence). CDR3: CASSLTTDSYEQYF. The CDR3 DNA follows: TGTGCCAGCAGCTTAACGACTGACTCCTACGAGCAGTACTTC.

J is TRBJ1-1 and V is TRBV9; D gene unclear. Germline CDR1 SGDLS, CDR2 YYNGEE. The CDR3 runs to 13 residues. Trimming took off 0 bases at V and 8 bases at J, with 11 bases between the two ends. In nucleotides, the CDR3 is TGTGCCAGCAGCGTAGGATTACAGATGGAAGCTTTCTTT. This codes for CASSVGLQMEAFF.

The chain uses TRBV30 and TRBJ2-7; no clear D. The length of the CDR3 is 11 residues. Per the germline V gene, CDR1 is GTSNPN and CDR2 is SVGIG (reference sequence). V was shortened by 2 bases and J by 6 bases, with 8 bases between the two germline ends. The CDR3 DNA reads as TGTGCCTGGAGTTTAACGGTCGAGCAGTACTTC. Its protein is CAWSLTVEQYF. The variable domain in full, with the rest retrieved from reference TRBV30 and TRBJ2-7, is SQTIHQWPATLVQPVGSPLSLECTVEGTSNPNLYWYRQAAGRGLQLLFYSVGIGQISSEVPQNLSASRPQDRQFILSSKKLLLSDSGFYLCAWSLTVEQYFGPGTRLTVT.

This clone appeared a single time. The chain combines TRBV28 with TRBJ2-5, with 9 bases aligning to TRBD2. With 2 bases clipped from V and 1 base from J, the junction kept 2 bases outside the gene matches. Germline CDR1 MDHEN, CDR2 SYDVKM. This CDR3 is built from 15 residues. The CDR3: CASSLPAGGQETQYF. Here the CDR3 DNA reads TGTGCCAGCAGTTTACCAGCGGGGGGCCAAGAGACCCAGTACTTC.

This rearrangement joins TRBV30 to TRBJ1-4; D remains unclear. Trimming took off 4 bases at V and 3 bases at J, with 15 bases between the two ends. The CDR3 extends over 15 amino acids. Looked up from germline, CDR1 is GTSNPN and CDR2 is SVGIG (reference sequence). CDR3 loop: CAWNARDPSNEKLFF. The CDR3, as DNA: TGTGCCTGGAACGCCCGCGACCCCTCTAATGAAAAACTGTTTTTT.

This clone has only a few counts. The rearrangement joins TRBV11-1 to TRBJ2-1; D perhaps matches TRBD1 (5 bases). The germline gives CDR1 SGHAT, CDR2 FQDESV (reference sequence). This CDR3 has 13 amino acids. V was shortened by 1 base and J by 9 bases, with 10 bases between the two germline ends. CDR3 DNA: TGTGCCAGCAGCTTAGAGGGAAGGGGTGAGCAGTTCTTC. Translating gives CASSLEGRGEQFF.

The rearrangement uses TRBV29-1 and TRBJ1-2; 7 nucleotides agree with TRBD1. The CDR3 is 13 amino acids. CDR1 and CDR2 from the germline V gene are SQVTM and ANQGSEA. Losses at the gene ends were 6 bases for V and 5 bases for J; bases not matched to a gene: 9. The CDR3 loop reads CSVRAGTDYGYTF. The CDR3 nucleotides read TGCAGCGTCCGGGCCGGGACAGATTATGGCTACACCTTC.

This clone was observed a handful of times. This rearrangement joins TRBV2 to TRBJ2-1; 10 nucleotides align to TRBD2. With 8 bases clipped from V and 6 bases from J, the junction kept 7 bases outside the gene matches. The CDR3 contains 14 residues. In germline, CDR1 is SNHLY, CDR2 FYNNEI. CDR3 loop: CASSPGLAFNEQFF. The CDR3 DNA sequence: TGTGCCAGCTCGCCGGGACTAGCGTTCAATGAGCAGTTCTTC.

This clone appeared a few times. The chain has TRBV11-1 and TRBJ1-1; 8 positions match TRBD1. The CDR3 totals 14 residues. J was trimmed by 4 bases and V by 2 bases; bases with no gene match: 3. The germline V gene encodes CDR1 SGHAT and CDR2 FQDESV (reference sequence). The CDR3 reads CASSLITGGTEAFF. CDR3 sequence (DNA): TGTGCCAGCAGCTTAATAACAGGGGGCACTGAAGCTTTCTTT.

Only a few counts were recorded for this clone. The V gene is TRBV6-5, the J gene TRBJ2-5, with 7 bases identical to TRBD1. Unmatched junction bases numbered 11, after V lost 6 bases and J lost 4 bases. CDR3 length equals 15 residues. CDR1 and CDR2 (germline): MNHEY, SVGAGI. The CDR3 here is CASRSYRGVLETQYF. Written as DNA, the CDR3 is TGTGCCAGCAGGTCCTACAGGGGAGTCTTAGAGACCCAGTACTTC.

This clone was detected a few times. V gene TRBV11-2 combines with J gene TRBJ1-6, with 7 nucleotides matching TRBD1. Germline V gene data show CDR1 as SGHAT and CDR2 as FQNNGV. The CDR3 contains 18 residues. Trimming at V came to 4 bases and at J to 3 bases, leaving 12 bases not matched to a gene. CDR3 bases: TGTGCCAGCAGCTGGACATCAGGGGGTCCCGGCTATAATTCACCCCTCCACTTT. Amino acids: CASSWTSGGPGYNSPLHF.

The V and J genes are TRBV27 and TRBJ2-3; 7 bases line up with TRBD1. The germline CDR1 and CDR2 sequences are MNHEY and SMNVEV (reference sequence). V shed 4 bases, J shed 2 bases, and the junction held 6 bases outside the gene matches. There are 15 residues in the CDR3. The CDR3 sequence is CASSWGQRYTDTQYF. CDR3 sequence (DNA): TGTGCCAGCAGTTGGGGACAGCGCTACACAGATACGCAGTATTTT.

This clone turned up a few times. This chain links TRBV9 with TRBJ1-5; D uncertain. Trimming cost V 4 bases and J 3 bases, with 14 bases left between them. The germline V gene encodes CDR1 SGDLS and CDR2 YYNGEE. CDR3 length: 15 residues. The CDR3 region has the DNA TGTGCCAGCAGCCCCTGGGCGGGTAACAATCAGCCCCAGCATTTT. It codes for CASSPWAGNNQPQHF.

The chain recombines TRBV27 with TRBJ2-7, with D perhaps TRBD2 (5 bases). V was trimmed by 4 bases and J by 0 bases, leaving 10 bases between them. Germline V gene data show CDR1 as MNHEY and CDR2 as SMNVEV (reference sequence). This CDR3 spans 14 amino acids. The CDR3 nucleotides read TGTGCCAGCAGTTCCCAGCGGAGCTCCTACGAGCAGTACTTC. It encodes CASSSQRSSYEQYF.

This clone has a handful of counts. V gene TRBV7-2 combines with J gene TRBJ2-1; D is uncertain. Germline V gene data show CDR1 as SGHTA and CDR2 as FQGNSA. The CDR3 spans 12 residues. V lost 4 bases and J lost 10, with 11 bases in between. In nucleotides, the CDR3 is TGTGCCAGCAGCTCGAGAGGCGAGGAGCAGTTCTTC. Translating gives CASSSRGEEQFF.

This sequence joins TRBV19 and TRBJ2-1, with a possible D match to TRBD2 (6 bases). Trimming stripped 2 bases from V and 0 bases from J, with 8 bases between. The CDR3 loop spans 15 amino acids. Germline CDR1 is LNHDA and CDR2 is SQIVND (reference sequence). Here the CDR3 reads CASSILGGSYNEQFF. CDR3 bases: TGTGCCAGTAGTATATTGGGGGGCTCCTACAATGAGCAGTTCTTC.

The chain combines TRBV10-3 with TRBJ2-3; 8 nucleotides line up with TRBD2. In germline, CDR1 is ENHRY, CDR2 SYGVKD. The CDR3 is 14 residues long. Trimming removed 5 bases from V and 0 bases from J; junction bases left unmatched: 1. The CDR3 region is CAISIAGSTDTQYF. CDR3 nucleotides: TGTGCCATCAGTATAGCGGGGAGCACAGATACGCAGTATTTT.

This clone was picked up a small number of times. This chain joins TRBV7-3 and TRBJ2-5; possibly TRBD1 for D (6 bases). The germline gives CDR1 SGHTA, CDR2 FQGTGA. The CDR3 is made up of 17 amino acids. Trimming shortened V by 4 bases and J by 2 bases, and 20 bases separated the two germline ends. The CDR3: CASSSFGQSRVQETQYF. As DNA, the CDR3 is TGTGCCAGCAGCTCCTTCGGACAGTCAAGAGTTCAAGAGACCCAGTACTTC.

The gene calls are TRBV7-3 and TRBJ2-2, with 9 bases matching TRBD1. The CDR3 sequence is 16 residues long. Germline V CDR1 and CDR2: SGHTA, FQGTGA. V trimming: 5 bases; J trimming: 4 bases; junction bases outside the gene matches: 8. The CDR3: CASSPLGDRATGELFF. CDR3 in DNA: TGTGCCAGCAGCCCCTTGGGGGACAGGGCCACCGGGGAGCTGTTTTTT.

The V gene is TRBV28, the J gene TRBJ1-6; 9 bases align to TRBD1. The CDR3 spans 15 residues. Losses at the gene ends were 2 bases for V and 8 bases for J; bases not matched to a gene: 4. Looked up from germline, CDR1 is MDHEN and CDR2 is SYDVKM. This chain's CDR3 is CASSLDGTGYSPLHF. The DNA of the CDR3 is TGTGCCAGCAGTTTAGATGGGACAGGGTATTCACCCCTCCACTTT.

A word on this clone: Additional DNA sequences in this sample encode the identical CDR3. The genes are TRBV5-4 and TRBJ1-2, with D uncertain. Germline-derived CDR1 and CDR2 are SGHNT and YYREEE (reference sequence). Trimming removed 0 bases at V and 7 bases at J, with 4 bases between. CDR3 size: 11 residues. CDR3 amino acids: CASSLEGGYTF. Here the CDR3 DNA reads TGTGCCAGCAGCTTGGAGGGTGGCTACACCTTC.

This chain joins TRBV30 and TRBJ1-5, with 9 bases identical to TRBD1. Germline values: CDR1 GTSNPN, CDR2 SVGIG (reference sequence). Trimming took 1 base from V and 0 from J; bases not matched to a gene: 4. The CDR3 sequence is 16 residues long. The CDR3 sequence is CAWSAGTGNSNQPQHF. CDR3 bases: TGTGCCTGGAGTGCAGGGACAGGGAATAGCAATCAGCCCCAGCATTTT.

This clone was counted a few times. CDR3 protein: CASSLKGQVNEKLFF. The CDR3 DNA reads TGTGCCAGCAGTTTAAAGGGACAGGTTAATGAAAAACTGTTTTTT. V usage is TRBV27 and J usage is TRBJ1-4; 8 nucleotides line up with TRBD1. The CDR3 has 15 residues. The germline CDR1 and CDR2 sequences are MNHEY and SMNVEV (reference sequence). V lost 2 bases and J lost 4; bases outside the gene matches: 3.

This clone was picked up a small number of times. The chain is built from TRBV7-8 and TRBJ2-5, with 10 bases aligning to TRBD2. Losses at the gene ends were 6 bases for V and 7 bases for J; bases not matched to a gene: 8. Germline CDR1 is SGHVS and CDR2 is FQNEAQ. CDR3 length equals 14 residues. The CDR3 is CASRGSGGAGTQYF. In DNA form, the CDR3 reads TGTGCCAGCAGAGGAAGCGGGGGGGCCGGGACCCAGTACTTC. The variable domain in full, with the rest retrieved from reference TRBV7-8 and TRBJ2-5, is GAGVSQSPRYKVAKRGQDVALRCDPISGHVSLFWYQQALGQGPEFLTYFQNEAQLDKSGLPSDRFFAERPEGSVSTLKIQRTQQEDSAVYLCASRGSGGAGTQYFGPGTRLLVL.

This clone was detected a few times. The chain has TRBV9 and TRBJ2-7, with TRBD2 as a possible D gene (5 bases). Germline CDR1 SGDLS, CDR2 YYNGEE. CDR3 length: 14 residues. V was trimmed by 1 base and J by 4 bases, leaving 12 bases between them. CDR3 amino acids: CASSVTVEGYEQYF. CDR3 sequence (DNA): TGTGCCAGCAGCGTAACGGTAGAGGGTTACGAGCAGTACTTC.

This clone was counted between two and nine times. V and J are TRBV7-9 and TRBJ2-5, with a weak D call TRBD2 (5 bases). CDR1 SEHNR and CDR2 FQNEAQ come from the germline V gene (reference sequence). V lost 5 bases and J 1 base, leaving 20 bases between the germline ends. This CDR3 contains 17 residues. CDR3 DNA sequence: TGTGCCAGCAGCGAGAGAACAAGGGCAGCGGTCCAAGAGACCCAGTACTTC. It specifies CASSERTRAAVQETQYF.